This TCR beta chain was identified in a study of T cells in localized non-small cell lung cancer. Regarding the study as a whole: Uninvolved adjacent lung showed the highest T cell clonality, exceeding tumor.

Trimming cost V 6 bases and J 7 bases, with 9 bases left between them. CDR3 length: 12 residues. In germline, CDR1 is MDHEN, CDR2 SYDVKM. Regarding this clone: The antigen is not known.

Sequencing used immunoSEQ multiplex PCR; TCRdb keeps in-frame clones, though not all of them. The data show approximately 64,000 clones, with roughly nine tenths seen just once and under 2.5% held by the top ten. This TCR was sampled from a woman between 40 and 69 years old with stage I lung adenocarcinoma. The source was peripheral blood, collected before any cancer treatment. The chain links TRBV28 to TRBJ1-4; D gene ambiguous. DNA for the CDR3: TGTGCCAGCAGCAGGCCCCCTGAAAAACTGTTTTTT. It is translated as CASSRPPEKLFF.